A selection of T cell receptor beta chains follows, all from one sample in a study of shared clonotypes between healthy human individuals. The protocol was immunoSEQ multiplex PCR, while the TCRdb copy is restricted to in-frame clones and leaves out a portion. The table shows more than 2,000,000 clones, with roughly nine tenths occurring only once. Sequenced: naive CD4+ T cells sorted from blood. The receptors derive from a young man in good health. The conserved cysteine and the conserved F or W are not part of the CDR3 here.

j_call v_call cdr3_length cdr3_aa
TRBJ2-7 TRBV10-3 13 AISDGGFGAPEQY
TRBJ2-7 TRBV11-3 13 ASSLVRERVYEQY
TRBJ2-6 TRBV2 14 ASSQHSLSGANVLT
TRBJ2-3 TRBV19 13 ASRLAGGRTDTQY
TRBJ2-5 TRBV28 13 ASSFIRGIQETQY
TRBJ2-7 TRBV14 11 ASSQTPSYEQY
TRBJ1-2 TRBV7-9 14 ASSFGWSTQSYGYT
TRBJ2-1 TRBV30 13 AWTRGGTRYNEQF
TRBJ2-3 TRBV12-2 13 ASRSSGGPTDTQY
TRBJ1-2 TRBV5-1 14 ASSLALMGADYGYT
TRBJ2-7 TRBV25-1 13 ASSGPRQGIYEQY
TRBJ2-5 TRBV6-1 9 ASSEAETQY
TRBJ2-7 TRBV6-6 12 ASRKSGNSYEQY
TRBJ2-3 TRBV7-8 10 ASEGNTDTQY
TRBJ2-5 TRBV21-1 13 ASSKVVGRQETQY
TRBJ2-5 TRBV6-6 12 ASSKTSEQETQY
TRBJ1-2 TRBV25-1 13 ASSASTGVVGGYT
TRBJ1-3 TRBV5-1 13 ASSLVGSSGNTIY